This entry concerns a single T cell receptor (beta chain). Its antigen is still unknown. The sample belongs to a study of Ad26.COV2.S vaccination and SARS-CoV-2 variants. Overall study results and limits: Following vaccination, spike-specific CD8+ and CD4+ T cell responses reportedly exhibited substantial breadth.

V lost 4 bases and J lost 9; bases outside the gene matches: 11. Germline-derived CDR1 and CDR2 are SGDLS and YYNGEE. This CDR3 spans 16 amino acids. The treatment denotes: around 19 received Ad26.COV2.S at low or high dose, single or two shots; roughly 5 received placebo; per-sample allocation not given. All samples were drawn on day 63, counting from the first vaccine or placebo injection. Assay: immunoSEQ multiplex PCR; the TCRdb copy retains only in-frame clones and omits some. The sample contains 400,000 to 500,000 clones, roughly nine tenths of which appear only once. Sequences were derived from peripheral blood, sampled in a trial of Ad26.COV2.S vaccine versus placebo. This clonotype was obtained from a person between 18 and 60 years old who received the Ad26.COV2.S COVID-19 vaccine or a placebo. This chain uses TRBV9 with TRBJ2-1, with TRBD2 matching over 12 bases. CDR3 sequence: CASSLQTSGSFGEQFF. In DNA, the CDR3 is TGTGCCAGCAGCTTACAGACTAGCGGGAGCTTCGGTGAGCAGTTCTTC.